What follows are 3 T cell receptor beta chains derived from one specimen sequenced in a study of T-cell reconstitution after alpha-beta-depleted transplantation in children. Unique molecular identifiers were used in preparing the TCRbeta library. Each CDR3 protein is one row after TCRdb ran MiXCR on the PCR reads. Of roughly 500,000 distinct CDR3 sequences in the sample, about 33% were seen once. This specimen was PBMCs from the stem cell graft donor, taken from the stem cell graft. These receptors were obtained from a human donor who donated a stem cell graft to a child with aplastic anemia.

This clonotype has only a few counts. V is TRBV5-4 and J is TRBJ2-7; a possible D gene is TRBD2 (6 bases). V lost 0 bases and J 4 bases, leaving 14 bases between the germline ends. There are 15 residues in the CDR3. Germline CDR1 is SGHNT and CDR2 is YYREEE (reference sequence). The CDR3 loop is CASSLGFEGTYEQYV. The CDR3 bases are TGTGCCAGCAGCTTGGGGTTTGAGGGGACTTACGAGCAGTACGTC.

The chain joins TRBV6-1 to TRBJ2-1; TRBD2 aligns across 14 bases. Germline CDR1 MNHNS, CDR2 SASEGT. This CDR3 is built from 19 residues. The ends lost 5 bases at V and 4 bases at J; junction bases unmatched: 13. In DNA, the CDR3 is TGTGCCAGCAGTAAGACTAGCGGGAGGGCCCTCGGAGAATACAATGAGCAGTTCTTC. Its protein product is CASSKTSGRALGEYNEQFF.

This clonotype has only a few counts. The gene calls are TRBV9 and TRBJ1-1; D not certain. The CDR3 has 13 residues. Trimming shortened V by 0 bases and J by 4 bases, and 7 bases separated the two germline ends. The germline gives CDR1 SGDLS, CDR2 YYNGEE. The CDR3 DNA sequence: TGTGCCAGCAGCGTAGGGATCGGCACTGAAGCTTTCTTT. Its protein product is CASSVGIGTEAFF.